This T cell receptor beta chain is drawn from a study of control samples from healthy donors and cancer patients. This CDR3 is 14 amino acids long. Germline values: CDR1 MNHEY, CDR2 SVGAGI. J was trimmed by 8 bases and V by 5 bases; bases with no gene match: 8. Profiled with immunoSEQ multiplex PCR; TCRdb holds only in-frame clones, not every one. Of tens of thousands of clones in the sample, about 90% are singletons; the top ten hold 5.5%. The chain employs TRBV6-5 and TRBJ2-1, with TRBD1 matching over 8 bases. The sequence derives from a man between 50 and 59 years old in good health. The specimen sequenced was blood. The CDR3 DNA reads TGTGCCAGCAGTATACGGACAGGGTACGATGAGCAGTTCTTC. This gives the protein CASSIRTGYDEQFF.